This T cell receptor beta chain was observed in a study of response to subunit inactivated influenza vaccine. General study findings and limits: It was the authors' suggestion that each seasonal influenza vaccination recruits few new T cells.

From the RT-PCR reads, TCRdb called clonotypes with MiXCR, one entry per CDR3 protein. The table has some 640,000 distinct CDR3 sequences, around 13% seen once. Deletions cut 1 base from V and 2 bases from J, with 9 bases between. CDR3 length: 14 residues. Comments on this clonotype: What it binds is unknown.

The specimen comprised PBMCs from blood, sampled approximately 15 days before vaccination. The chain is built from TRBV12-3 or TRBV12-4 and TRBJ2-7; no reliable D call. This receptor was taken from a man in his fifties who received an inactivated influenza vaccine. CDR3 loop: CASSLGGLPYEQYF. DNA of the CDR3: TGTGCCAGCAGTTTAGGAGGCCTCCCCTACGAGCAGTACTTC.